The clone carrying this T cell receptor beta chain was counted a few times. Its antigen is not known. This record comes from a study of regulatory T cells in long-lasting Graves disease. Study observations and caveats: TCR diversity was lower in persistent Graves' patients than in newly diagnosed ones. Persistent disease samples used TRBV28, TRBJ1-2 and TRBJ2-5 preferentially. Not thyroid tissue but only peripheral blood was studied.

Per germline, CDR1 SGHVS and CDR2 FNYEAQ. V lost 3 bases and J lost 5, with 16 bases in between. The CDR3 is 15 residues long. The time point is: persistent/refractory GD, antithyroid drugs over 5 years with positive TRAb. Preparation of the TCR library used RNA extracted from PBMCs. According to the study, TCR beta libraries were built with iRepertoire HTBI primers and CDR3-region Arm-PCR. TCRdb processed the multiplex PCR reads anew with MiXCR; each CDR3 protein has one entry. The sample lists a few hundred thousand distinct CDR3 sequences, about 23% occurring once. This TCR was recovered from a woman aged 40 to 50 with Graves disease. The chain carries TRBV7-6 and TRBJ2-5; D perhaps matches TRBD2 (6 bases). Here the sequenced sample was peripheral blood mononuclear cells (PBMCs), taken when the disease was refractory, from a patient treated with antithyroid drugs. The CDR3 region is CASSFGGKGRETQYF. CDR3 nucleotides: TGTGCCAGCAGCTTTGGCGGGAAGGGCCGGGAGACCCAGTACTTC.